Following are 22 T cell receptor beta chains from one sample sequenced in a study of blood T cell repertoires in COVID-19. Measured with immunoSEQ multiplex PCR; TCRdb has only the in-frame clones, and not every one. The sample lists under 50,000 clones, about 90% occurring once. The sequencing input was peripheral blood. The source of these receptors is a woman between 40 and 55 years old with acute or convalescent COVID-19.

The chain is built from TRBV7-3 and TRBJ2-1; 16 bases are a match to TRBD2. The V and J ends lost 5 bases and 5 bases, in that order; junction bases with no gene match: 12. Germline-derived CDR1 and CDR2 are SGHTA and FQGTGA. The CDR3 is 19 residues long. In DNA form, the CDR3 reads TGTGCCAGCAGCCCGGGACTAGCGGGAGGGCCGGTATTCGACAATGAGCAGTTCTTC. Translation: CASSPGLAGGPVFDNEQFF.

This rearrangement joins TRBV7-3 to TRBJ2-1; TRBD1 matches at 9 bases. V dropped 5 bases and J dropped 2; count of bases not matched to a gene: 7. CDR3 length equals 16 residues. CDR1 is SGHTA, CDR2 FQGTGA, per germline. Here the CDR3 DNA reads TGTGCCAGCAGCCCGTCAGGGACAGGGACCTACAATGAGCAGTTCTTC. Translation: CASSPSGTGTYNEQFF.

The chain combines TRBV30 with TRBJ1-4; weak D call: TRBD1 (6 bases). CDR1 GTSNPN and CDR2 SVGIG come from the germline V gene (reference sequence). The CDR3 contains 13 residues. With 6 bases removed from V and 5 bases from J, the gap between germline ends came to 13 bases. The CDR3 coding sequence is TGTGCCTGTGAACAGGGAATCAATGAAAAACTGTTTTTT. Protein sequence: CACEQGINEKLFF.

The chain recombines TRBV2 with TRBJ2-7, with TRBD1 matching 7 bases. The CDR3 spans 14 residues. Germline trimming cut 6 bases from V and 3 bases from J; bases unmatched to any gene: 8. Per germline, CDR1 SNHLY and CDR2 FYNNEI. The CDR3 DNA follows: TGTGCCAGCAGACCCCCTCGGGACAGCTACGAGCAGTACTTC. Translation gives CASRPPRDSYEQYF.

The CDR3 coding sequence is TGCAGCGTGGGGGGTGGCTACACCTTC. Translated, it gives CSVGGGYTF. The chain carries TRBV29-1 and TRBJ1-2; possible D gene TRBD1, 5 bases. The V end lost 6 bases, the J end lost 7 bases, and 6 bases lay between the germline ends. Germline V gives CDR1 SQVTM, CDR2 ANQGSEA. The CDR3 totals 9 residues. Variable domain in full (rest from reference TRBV29-1 and TRBJ1-2): SAVISQKPSRDICQRGTSLTIQCQVDSQVTMMFWYRQQPGQSLTLIATANQGSEATYESGFVIDKFPISRPNLTFSTLTVSNMSPEDSSIYLCSVGGGYTFGSGTRLTVV.

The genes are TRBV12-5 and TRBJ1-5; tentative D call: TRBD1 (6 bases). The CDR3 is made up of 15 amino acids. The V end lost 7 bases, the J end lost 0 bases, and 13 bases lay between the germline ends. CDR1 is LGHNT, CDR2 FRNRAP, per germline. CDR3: CASARTVDSNQPQHF. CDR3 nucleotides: TGTGCTAGTGCCAGGACAGTAGATAGCAATCAGCCCCAGCATTTT.

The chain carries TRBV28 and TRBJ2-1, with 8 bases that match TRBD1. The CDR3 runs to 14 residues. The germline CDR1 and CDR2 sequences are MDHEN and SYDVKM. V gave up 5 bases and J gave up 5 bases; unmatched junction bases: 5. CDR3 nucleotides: TGTGCCAGCAGTCCCATGGACAGGGACAATGAGCAGTTCTTC. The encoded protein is CASSPMDRDNEQFF.

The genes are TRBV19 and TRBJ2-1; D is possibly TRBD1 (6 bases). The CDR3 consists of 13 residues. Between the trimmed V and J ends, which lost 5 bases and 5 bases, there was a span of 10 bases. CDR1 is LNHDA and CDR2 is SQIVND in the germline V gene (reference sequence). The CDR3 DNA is TGTGCCAGTAGTCAGGGGATCCACAATGAGCAGTTCTTC. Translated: CASSQGIHNEQFF.

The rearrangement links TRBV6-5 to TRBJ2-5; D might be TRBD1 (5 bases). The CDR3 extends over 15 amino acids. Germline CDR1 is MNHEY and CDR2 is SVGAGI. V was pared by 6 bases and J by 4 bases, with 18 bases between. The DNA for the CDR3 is TGTGCCAGCAGATACCGGACACAGGCCCTAGAGACCCAGTACTTC. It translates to CASRYRTQALETQYF.

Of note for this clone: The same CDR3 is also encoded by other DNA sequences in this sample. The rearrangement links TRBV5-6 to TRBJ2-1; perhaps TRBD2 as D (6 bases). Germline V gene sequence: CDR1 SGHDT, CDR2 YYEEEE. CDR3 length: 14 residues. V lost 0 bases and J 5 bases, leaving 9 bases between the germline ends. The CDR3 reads CASSLVTGDNEQFF. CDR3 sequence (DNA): TGTGCCAGCAGCTTGGTTACGGGGGACAATGAGCAGTTCTTC.

The CDR3 DNA sequence: TGTGCCAGCAGCTTGACCCCCAGGGAGCAGTACTTC. Its protein product is CASSLTPREQYF. The J gene is TRBJ2-7, the V gene TRBV7-2; D is ambiguous. The CDR3 has 12 amino acids. From germline, CDR1 is SGHTA and CDR2 FQGNSA. Deletions cut 3 bases from V and 7 bases from J, with 10 bases between.

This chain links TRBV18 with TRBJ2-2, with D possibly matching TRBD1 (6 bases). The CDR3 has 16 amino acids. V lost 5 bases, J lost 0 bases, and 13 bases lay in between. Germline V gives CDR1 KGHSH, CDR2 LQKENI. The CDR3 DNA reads TGTGCCAGCTCATTACAGGGCTACGCGAACACCGGGGAGCTGTTTTTT. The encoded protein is CASSLQGYANTGELFF.

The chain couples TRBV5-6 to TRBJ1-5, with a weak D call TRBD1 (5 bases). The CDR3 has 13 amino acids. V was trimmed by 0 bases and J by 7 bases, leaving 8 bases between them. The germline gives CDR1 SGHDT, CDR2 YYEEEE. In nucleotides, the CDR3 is TGTGCCAGCAGCTTGGGGGGCGGACAGCCCCAGCATTTT. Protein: CASSLGGGQPQHF.

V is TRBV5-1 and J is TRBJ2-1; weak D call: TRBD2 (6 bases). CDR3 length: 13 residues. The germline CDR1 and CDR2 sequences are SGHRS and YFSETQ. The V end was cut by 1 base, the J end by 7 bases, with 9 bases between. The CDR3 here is CASSLLRGNEQFF. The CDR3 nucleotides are TGCGCCAGCAGCTTGTTGCGGGGTAATGAGCAGTTCTTC.

The CDR3 sequence is CASGLVQTGHEKLFF. Here the CDR3 DNA reads TGTGCTAGTGGTTTGGTACAAACAGGGCATGAAAAACTGTTTTTT. J is TRBJ1-4 and V is TRBV12-5, with D possibly TRBD1 on 6 matching bases. The germline V and J ends were trimmed by 0 bases and 6 bases, with 11 bases remaining between them. CDR3 length equals 15 residues. CDR1 is LGHNT and CDR2 is FRNRAP in the germline V gene.

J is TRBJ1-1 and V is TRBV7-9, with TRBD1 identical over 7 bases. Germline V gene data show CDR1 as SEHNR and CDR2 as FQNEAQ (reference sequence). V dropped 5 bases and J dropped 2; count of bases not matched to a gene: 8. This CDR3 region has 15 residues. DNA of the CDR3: TGTGCCAGCAGCAAGGGCCGGACAGGAAACACTGAAGCTTTCTTT. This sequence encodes CASSKGRTGNTEAFF.

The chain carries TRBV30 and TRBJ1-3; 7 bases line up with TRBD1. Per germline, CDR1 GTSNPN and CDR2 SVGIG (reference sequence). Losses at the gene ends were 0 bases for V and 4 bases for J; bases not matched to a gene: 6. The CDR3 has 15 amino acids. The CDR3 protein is CAWSVPGGTGNTIYF. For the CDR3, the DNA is TGTGCCTGGAGTGTACCAGGGGGGACGGGAAACACCATATATTTT.

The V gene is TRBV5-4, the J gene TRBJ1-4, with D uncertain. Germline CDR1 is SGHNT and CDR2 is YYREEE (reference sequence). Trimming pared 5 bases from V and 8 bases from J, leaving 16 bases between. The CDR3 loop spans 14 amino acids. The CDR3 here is CASRRERAGEKLFF. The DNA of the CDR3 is TGTGCCAGCAGACGAGAAAGGGCGGGGGAAAAACTGTTTTTT.

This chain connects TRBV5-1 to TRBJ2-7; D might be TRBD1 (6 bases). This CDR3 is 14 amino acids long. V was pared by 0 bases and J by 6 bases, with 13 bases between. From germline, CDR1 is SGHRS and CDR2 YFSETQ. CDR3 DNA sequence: TGCGCCAGCAGCTTGGCTAGGGACACGCCCGAGCAGTACTTC. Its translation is CASSLARDTPEQYF.

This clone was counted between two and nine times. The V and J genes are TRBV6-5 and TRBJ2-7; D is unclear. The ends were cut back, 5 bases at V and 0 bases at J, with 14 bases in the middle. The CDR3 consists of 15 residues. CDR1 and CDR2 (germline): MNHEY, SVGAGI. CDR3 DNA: TGTGCCAGCAGTCAGCACCACACGGGCTCCTACGAGCAGTACTTC. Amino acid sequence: CASSQHHTGSYEQYF.

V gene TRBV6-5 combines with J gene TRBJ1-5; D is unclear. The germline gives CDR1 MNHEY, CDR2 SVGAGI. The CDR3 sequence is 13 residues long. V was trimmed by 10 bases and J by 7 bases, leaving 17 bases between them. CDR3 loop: CATWSGTGQPQHF. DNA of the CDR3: TGTGCCACCTGGTCCGGTACGGGGCAGCCCCAGCATTTT.

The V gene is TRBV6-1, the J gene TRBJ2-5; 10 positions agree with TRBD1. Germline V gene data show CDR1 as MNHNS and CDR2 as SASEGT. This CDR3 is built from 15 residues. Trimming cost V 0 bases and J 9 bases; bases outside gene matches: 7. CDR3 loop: CASSEAVRTGGSQYF. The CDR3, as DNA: TGTGCCAGCAGTGAAGCGGTCCGGACAGGGGGTTCCCAGTACTTC.